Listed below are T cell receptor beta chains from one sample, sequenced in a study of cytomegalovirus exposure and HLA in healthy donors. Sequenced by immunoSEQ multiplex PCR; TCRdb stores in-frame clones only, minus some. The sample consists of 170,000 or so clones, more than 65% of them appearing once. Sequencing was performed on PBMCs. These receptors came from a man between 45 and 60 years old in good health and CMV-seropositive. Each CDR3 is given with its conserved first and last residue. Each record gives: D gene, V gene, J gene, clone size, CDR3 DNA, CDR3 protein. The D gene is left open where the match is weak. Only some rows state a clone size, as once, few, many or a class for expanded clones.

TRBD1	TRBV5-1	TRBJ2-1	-	TGCGCCAGCAGCTTCAATACCGGGACAGGTTACAATGAGCAGTTCTTC	CASSFNTGTGYNEQFF
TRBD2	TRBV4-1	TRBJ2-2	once	TGCGCCAGCGGCGGGGAGCGGGAGGGCCGGGGAGGGGAGCTGTTTTTT	CASGGEREGRGGELFF
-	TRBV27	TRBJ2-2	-	TGTGCCAGCAGTTTCGGGGGTGGCGGGGAGCTGTTTTTT	CASSFGGGGELFF
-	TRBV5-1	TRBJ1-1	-	TGCGCCAGCAGCTTCGCCGGGACAAGGAACACTGAAGCTTTCTTT	CASSFAGTRNTEAFF
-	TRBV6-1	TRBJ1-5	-	TGTGCCAGCAGTGACCAGGGGAGTCAGCCCCAGCATTTT	CASSDQGSQPQHF
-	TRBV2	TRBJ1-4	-	TGTGCCAGCATTTCGCTAGCGGGTAATGAAAAACTGTTTTTT	CASISLAGNEKLFF
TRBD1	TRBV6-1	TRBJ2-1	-	TGTGCCAGCAAACGGGCAGGGGGTCACAATGAGCAGTTCTTC	CASKRAGGHNEQFF
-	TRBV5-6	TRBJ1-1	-	TGTGCCAGCAGCGACAGCTTGAACACTGAAGCTTTCTTT	CASSDSLNTEAFF
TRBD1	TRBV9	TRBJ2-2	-	TGTGCCAGTGCTAAGACAGGGGCGGTCGGGGAGCTGTTTTTT	CASAKTGAVGELFF
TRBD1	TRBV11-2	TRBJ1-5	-	TGTGCCAGCAGCTTACGGGGACAGGGAGGCAATCAGCCCCAGCATTTT	CASSLRGQGGNQPQHF
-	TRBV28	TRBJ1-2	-	TGTGCCAGCAGTTTGTTGACAGTCGGCTATGGCTACACCTTC	CASSLLTVGYGYTF
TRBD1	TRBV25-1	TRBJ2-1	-	TGTGCCAGCAGTGTCGGACAGGGTCGGGATGAGCAGTTCTTC	CASSVGQGRDEQFF
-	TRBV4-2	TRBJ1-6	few	TGTGCCAGCAGCCAAGATTGGGGCGGGAGCGGGGCATCACCCCTCCACTTT	CASSQDWGGSGASPLHF
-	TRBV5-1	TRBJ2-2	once	TGCGCCAGCAGCCCTCAAGGGGCGGCCGGGGAGCTGTTTTTT	CASSPQGAAGELFF
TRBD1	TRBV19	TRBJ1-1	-	TGTGCCAGTAGTAGGGACAGGGAGACTGAAGCTTTCTTT	CASSRDRETEAFF
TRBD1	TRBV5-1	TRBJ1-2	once	TGCGCCAGCAGCTTGGACAGGGGCAACTATGGCTACACCTTC	CASSLDRGNYGYTF
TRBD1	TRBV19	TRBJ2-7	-	TGTGCCAGTGCCAACAGGGGTGGACCAAGCGAGCAGTACTTC	CASANRGGPSEQYF
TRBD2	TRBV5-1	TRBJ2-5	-	TGCGCCAGCAGCTTGGAGGGACTAGGGGAGACCCAGTACTTC	CASSLEGLGETQYF
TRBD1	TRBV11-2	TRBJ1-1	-	TGTGCCAGCAGCTTAGGAGGGTACAGGGGGGTCGATGAAGCTTTCTTT	CASSLGGYRGVDEAFF
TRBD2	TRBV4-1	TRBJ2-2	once	TGCGCCAGCAGCCTTTCACTAGCGGGAGACCCCGGGGAGCTGTTTTTT	CASSLSLAGDPGELFF
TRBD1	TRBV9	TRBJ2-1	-	TGTGCCAGCAGCGTAGTCGGGACAGGGGCATACAATGAGCAGTTCTTC	CASSVVGTGAYNEQFF
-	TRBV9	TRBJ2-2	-	TGTGCCAGCAGCGTCGGCAGGGTTATGGCCGGGGAGCTGTTTTTT	CASSVGRVMAGELFF
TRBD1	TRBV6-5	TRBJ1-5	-	TGTGCCAGCAGCCCGGGACAGTCCAATCAGCCCCAGCATTTT	CASSPGQSNQPQHF
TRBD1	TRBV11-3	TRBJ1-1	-	TGTGCCAGCAGCCCCCGGACAGGGGGAAGCATGAACACTGAAGCTTTCTTT	CASSPRTGGSMNTEAFF
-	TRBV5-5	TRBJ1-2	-	TGTGCCAGCAGCTTGGGACAGGAACTTTATGGCTACACCTTC	CASSLGQELYGYTF
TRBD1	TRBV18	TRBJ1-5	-	TGTGCCAGCTCACCTGGACAGGGTGATCAGCCCCAGCATTTT	CASSPGQGDQPQHF
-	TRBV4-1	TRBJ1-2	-	TGCGCCAGCAGCCAAGATTCGTCAGGCAGGGGAGGGGTGAATGGCTACACCTTC	CASSQDSSGRGGVNGYTF
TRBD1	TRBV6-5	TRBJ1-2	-	TGTGCCAGCAGCGACCGGGACAGGGGAAGCTATGGCTACACCTTC	CASSDRDRGSYGYTF
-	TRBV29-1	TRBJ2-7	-	TGCAGCGTTGAGACTGGGAGCTCCTACGAGCAGTACTTC	CSVETGSSYEQYF
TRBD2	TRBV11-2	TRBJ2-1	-	TGTGCCAGCAGCTCGACGCCGGGACTAGCGGGAGGACCCTACAATGAGCAGTTCTTC	CASSSTPGLAGGPYNEQFF
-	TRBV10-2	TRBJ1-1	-	TGCGCCAGCAGTGACTACTCGACAGTGAACACTGAAGCTTTCTTT	CASSDYSTVNTEAFF
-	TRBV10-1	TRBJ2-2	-	TGCGCCAGCAGTGAAGAGCTGAACACCGGGGAGCTGTTTTTT	CASSEELNTGELFF
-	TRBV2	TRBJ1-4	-	TGTGCCAGCAGTCCACGAGCAACTAATGAAAAACTGTTTTTT	CASSPRATNEKLFF
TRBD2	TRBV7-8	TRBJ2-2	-	TGTGCCAGCAGCCCAAGGAGGGACTACGTGGGGGGGGAGCTGTTTTTT	CASSPRRDYVGGELFF
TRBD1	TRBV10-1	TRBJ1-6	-	TGCGCCAGTAGCCGGACAGGGCCGAATTCACCCCTCCACTTT	CASSRTGPNSPLHF
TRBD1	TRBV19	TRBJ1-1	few	TGTGCCAGTAGGAGGGGACAGCTGAACACTGAAGCTTTCTTT	CASRRGQLNTEAFF
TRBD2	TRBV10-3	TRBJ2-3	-	TGTGCCATCAGTCAGACTAGCGGGGGGCTTTCAGATACGCAGTATTTT	CAISQTSGGLSDTQYF